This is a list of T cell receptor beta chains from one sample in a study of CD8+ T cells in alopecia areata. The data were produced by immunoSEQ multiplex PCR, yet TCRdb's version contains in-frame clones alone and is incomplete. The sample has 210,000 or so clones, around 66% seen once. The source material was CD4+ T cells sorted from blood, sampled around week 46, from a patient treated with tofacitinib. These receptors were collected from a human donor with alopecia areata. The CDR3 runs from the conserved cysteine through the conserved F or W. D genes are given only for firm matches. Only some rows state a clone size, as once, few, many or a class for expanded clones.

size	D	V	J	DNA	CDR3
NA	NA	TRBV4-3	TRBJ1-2	TGCGCCAGCAGCCAATCGACAGCTAACTATGGCTACACCTTC	CASSQSTANYGYTF
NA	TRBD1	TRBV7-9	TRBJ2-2	TGTGCCAGCAGCCCATTTTCCGGGACAGGGGGCACCGGGGAGCTGTTTTTT	CASSPFSGTGGTGELFF
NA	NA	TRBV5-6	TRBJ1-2	TGTGCCAGCAGCTTGCAAAGAAGCTATGGCTACACCTTC	CASSLQRSYGYTF
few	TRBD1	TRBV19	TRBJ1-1	TGTGCCAGTAGCCGGGACAGGGGAACTGAAGCTTTCTTT	CASSRDRGTEAFF
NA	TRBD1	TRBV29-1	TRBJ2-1	TGCAGCGGGTCCTTTTCGGGACAGGGAAATGAGCAGTTCTTC	CSGSFSGQGNEQFF
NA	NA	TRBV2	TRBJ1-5	TGTGCCAGCACGCAAGGCCTATTTCAGCCCCAGCATTTT	CASTQGLFQPQHF
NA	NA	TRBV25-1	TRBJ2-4	TGTGCCAGCAAGGGGGACATTCAGTACTTC	CASKGDIQYF
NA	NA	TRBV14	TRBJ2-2	TGTGCCAGCAGCCAAGTGGAAGGAACCGGGGAGCTGTTTTTT	CASSQVEGTGELFF
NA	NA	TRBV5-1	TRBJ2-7	TGCGCCAGCAGCTGGGACACGACCGAGAAGCAGTACTTC	CASSWDTTEKQYF
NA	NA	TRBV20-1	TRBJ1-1	TGCAGTGCTTCCACGAACACTGAAGCTTTCTTT	CSASTNTEAFF
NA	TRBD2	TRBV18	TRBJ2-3	TGTGCCAGCTCACTTCGGGGGGACACAGATACGCAGTATTTT	CASSLRGDTDTQYF
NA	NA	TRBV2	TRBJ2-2	TGTGCCAGCAGTGAATCCGGGGTATCGGCCGGGGAGCTGTTTTTT	CASSESGVSAGELFF
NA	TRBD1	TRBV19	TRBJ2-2	TGTGCCAGTAGACCCACGGACAGGGGGGCGCCCGGGGAGCTGTTTTTT	CASRPTDRGAPGELFF
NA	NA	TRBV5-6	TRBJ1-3	TGTGCCAGCAGCTCACCGGGGAGCTCTGGAAACACCATATATTTT	CASSSPGSSGNTIYF
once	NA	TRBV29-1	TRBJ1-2	TGCAGCGTTAGTGGAAGTGGTGGCTACACCTTC	CSVSGSGGYTF
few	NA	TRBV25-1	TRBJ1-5	TGTGCCAATCAGCCCCAGCATTTT	CANQPQHF
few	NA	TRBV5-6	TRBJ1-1	TGTGCCAGCAAGGGGACGGTGAACACTGAAGCTTTCTTT	CASKGTVNTEAFF
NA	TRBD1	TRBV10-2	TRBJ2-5	TGCGCCAGCAGGGACAGGCAAGAGACCCAGTACTTC	CASRDRQETQYF
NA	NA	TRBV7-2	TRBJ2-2	TGTGCCATAAAGCGGGCGGTGTCCTTTACCGGGGAGCTGTTTTTT	CAIKRAVSFTGELFF
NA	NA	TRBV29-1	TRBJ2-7	TGCAGCGGGTGGACAGCGGGCTACGAGCAGTACTTC	CSGWTAGYEQYF
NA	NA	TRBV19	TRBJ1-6	TGTGCCAGCAAGGGAAGCTCCTATAATTCACCCCTCCACTTT	CASKGSSYNSPLHF
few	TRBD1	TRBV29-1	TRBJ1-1	TGCAGCGTGACAGGGGGGAACACTGAAGCTTTCTTT	CSVTGGNTEAFF